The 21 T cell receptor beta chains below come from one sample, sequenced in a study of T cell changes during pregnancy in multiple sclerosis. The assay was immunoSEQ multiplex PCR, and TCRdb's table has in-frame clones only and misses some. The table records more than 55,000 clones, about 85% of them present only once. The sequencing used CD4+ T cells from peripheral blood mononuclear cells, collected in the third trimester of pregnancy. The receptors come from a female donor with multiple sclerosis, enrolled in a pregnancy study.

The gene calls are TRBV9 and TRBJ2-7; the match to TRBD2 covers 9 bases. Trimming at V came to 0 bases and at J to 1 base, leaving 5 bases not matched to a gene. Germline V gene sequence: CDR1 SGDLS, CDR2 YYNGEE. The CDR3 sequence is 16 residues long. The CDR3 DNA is TGTGCCAGCAGCGTAGGGTCTAGCGGGATATCCTACGAGCAGTACTTC. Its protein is CASSVGSSGISYEQYF.

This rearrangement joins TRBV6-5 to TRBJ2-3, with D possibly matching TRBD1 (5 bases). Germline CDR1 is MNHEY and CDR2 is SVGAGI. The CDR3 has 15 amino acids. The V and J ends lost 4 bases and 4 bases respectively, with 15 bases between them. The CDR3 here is CASSFAGWLPDTQYF. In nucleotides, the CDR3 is TGTGCCAGCAGTTTTGCAGGGTGGTTACCAGATACGCAGTATTTT.

Written as DNA, the CDR3 is TGTGCCAGCAGCACCCGACAGACAACTAATGAAAAACTGTTTTTT. Residues: CASSTRQTTNEKLFF. This chain joins TRBV11-2 and TRBJ1-4; a possible D gene is TRBD1 (5 bases). Trimming removed 5 bases at V and 0 bases at J, with 10 bases between. CDR3 length: 15 amino acids. Per germline, CDR1 SGHAT and CDR2 FQNNGV.

The CDR3 loop reads CASSRGQGQETQYF. CDR3 nucleotides: TGTGCCAGCAGTCGTGGACAGGGACAAGAGACCCAGTACTTC. The V call is TRBV6-5, the J call TRBJ2-5, with 8 bases identical to TRBD1. Trimming cost V 5 bases and J 2 bases; bases outside gene matches: 4. The CDR3 has 14 residues. CDR1 is MNHEY and CDR2 is SVGAGI in the germline V gene.

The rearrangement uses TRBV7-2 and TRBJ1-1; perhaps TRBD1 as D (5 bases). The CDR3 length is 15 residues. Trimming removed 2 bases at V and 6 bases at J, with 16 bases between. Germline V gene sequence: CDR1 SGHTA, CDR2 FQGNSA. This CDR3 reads CASSLMSRTPAEAFF. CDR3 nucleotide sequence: TGTGCCAGCAGCTTAATGAGCCGGACACCAGCTGAAGCTTTCTTT.

The CDR3 DNA is TGCGCCAGCAGCAAGCTAGCGGGGGGGATGTACAATGAGCAGTTCTTC. Translated, it gives CASSKLAGGMYNEQFF. V usage is TRBV5-1 and J usage is TRBJ2-1; TRBD2 aligns across 12 bases. Germline V lookup: CDR1 SGHRS, CDR2 YFSETQ. V lost 4 bases and J lost 4; bases outside the gene matches: 6. This CDR3 comprises 16 residues.

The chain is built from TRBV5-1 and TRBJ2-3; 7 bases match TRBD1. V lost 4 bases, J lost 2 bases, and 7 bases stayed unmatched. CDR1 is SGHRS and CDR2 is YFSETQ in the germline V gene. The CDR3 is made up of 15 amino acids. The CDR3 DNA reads TGCGCCAGCAGCCGAGGACAGGACCCCACAGATACGCAGTATTTT. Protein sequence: CASSRGQDPTDTQYF.

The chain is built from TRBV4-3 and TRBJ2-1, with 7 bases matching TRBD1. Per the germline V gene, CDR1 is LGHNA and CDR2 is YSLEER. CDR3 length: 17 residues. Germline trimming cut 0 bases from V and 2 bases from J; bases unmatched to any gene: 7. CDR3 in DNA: TGCGCCAGCAGCCAAGACATGGGGCAGGGGGCCTACAATGAGCAGTTCTTC. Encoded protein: CASSQDMGQGAYNEQFF.

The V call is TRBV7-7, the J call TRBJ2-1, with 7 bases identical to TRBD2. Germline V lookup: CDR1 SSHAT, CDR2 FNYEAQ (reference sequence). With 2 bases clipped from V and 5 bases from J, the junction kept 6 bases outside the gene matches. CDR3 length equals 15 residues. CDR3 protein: CASSLNGGTNNEQFF. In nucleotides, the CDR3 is TGTGCCAGCAGCTTAAACGGGGGGACCAACAATGAGCAGTTCTTC.

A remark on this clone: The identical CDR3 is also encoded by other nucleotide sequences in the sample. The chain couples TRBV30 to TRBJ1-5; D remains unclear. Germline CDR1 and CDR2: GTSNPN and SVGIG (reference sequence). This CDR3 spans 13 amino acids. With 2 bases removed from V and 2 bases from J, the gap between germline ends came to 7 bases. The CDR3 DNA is TGTGCCTGGAGTCTGGCTGGCAATCAGCCCCAGCATTTT. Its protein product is CAWSLAGNQPQHF.

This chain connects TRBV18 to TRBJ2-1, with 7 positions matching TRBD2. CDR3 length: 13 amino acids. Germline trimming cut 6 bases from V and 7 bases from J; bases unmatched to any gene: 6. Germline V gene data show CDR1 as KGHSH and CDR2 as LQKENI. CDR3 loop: CASSRTSLNEQFF. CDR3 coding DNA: TGTGCCAGCTCCCGGACTAGTTTGAATGAGCAGTTCTTC.

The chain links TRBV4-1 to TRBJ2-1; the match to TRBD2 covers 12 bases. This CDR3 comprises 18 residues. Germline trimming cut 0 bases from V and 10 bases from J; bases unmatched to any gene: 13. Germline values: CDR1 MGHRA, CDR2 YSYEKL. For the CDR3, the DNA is TGCGCCAGCAGCCAAGATACCGATTCTAGCGGGAGGGCATCCGAGCAGTTCTTC. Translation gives CASSQDTDSSGRASEQFF.

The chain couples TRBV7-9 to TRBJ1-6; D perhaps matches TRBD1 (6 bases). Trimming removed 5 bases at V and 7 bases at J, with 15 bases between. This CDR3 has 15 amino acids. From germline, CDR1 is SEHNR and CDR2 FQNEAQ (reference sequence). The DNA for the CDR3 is TGTGCCAGCAGCGTTGCCGGGACACAGAATTCACCCCTCCACTTT. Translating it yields CASSVAGTQNSPLHF.

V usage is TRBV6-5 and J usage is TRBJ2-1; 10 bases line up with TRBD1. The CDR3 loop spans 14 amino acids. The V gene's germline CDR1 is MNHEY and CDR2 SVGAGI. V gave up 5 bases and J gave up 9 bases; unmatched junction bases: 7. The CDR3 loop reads CASSARQGASEQFF. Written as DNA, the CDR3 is TGTGCCAGCAGTGCGCGACAGGGGGCGAGTGAGCAGTTCTTC.

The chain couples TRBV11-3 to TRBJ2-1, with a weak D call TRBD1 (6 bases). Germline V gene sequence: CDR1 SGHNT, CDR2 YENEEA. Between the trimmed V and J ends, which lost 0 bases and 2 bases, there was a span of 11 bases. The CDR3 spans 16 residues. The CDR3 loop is CASSLDSRGTYNEQFF. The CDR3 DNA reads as TGTGCCAGCAGCTTAGATTCCAGGGGAACCTACAATGAGCAGTTCTTC.

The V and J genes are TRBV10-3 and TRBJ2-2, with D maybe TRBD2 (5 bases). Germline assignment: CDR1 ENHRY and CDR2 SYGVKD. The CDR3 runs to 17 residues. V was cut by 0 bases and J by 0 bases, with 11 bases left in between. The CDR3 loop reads CAISESSGGANTGELFF. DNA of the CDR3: TGTGCCATCAGTGAGTCGAGTGGAGGCGCGAACACCGGGGAGCTGTTTTTT.

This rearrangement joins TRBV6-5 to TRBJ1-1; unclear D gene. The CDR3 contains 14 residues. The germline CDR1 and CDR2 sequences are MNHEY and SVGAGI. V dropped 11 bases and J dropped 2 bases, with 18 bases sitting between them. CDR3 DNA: TGTGCCTCCCACTGGGAGGGCCGAAACACTGAAGCTTTCTTT. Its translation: CASHWEGRNTEAFF.

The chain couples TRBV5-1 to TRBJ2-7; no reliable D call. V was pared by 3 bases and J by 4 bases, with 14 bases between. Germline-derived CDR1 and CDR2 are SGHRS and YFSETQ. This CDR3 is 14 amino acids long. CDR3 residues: CASSSRTTRYEQYF. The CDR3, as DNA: TGCGCCAGCAGCTCCCGAACAACAAGATACGAGCAGTACTTC.

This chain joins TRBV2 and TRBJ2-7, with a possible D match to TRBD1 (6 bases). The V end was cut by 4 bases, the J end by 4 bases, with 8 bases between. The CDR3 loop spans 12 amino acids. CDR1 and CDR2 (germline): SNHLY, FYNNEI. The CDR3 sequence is CASSVQGYEQYF. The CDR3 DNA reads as TGTGCCAGCAGTGTACAGGGATACGAGCAGTACTTC.

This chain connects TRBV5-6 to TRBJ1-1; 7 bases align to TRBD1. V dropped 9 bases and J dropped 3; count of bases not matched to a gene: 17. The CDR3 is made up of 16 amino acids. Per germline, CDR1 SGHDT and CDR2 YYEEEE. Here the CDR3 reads CATPSDLGQADTEAFF. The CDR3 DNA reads TGTGCCACCCCGTCCGACCTTGGACAGGCAGACACTGAAGCTTTCTTT. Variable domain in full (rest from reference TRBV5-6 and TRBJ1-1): DAGVTQSPTHLIKTRGQQVTLRCSPKSGHDTVSWYQQALGQGPQFIFQYYEEEERQRGNFPDRFSGHQFPNYSSELNVNALLLGDSALYLCATPSDLGQADTEAFFGQGTRLTVV.

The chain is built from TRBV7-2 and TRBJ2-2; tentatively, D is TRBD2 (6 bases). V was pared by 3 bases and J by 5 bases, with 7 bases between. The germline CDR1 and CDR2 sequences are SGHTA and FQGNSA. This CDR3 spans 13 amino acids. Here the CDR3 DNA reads TGTGCCAGCAGCTTCGCGGGGACCGGGGAGCTGTTTTTT. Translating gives CASSFAGTGELFF.